This T cell receptor beta chain derives from a study of blood T cells in healthy people across ages. Then a second PCR, running roughly 7 to 11 cycles, was carried out with a sample-barcoded 5' primer and a J-beta primer mix. Via MiXCR, TCRdb re-called the 5' RACE reads, giving one row per CDR3 protein. The data contain 1.4 million or so distinct CDR3 sequences, 40% to 45% of them singletons. This clonotype was found a few times. V was shortened by 6 bases and J by 8 bases, with 15 bases between the two germline ends. This CDR3 has 13 residues. The chain couples TRBV12-3 or TRBV12-4 to TRBJ2-3; weak D call: TRBD1 (5 bases). This receptor was taken from a woman aged 18 to 35 in good health. The sequenced sample consisted of blood. For the CDR3, the DNA is TGTGCCAGCAGGCCTGACAGATCCCCTACGCAGTATTTT. Its protein is CASRPDRSPTQYF.